The 2 T cell receptor beta chains below were found in one sample sequenced in a study of cytomegalovirus exposure and HLA in healthy donors. It was with 60 Vbeta and 13 Jbeta primers that the PCR ran. Using immunoSEQ multiplex PCR, the repertoire was profiled, and TCRdb retains in-frame clones only, with some absent. Altogether 100,000 to 150,000 clones are present, roughly 74% being singletons, with the ten largest covering around 4.2%. The specimen sequenced was PBMCs. The receptors stem from a woman in her forties or fifties in good health and CMV-seropositive.

CDR3 protein: CASSDRAAQPQHF. In nucleotides, the CDR3 is TGTGCCAGCTCGGACAGGGCGGCTCAGCCCCAGCATTTT. The chain joins TRBV7-9 to TRBJ1-5; 8 nucleotides align to TRBD1. This CDR3 region has 13 residues. J was trimmed by 6 bases and V by 8 bases; bases with no gene match: 6. Germline V gene lookup returns CDR1 SEHNR and CDR2 FQNEAQ (reference sequence).

The CDR3 bases are TGCGCCAGCAGCCGGGTTTCCGGGGAGACCCAGTACTTC. The encoded protein is CASSRVSGETQYF. The chain uses TRBV5-1 and TRBJ2-5; D unresolved. The germline CDR1 and CDR2 sequences are SGHRS and YFSETQ. The CDR3 has 13 amino acids. Trimming removed 4 bases at V and 5 bases at J, with 12 bases between.